This T cell receptor (beta chain) was found in a study of resident and recirculating memory T cells in vitiligo (dated by TCRdb to about 2018). Some background on the complete study: For TCR beta sequencing, epidermis was obtained by shave biopsy from two lesional and two nonlesional sites, and PBMCs were also collected, from each of a few stable vitiligo patients. Human TCR beta sequencing was used to test whether specific clones in lesional vitiligo skin differed from clones in nonlesional skin and blood. Right before genomic DNA was extracted using the Qiagen DNeasy Blood & Tissue Kit, the samples were homogenized with no cell sorting step.

The paper's findings and limits, for the study overall: Because TCR sequences were not shared across biopsy sites or across patients, the findings suggest that different lesions are infiltrated by different T cell clones, a pattern described as private specificity. Mechanistic studies in the future are needed to assess how much the detected T cell clones and the human Trm pools versus Tcm pools each contribute. No unique dominant TCR clone was detected, and clonality varied among vitiligo lesions. By overlap and correlation analysis, no significant repertoire overlap was shown between biopsies, even within a single patient, except for each lesion compared with itself.

The immunoSEQ hsTCRB kit was used to amplify TCR beta chains from the genomic DNA. The immunoSEQ service ran the sequencing of the TCR beta libraries on an Illumina MiSeq instrument. In the paper's pipeline: Repertoire data were analyzed with the immunoSEQ Analyzer. Drawn from immuneACCESS, this table holds only the in-frame rearrangements with V and J called that TCRdb kept. Clones are partly lost; checked studies trace under half to an unresolved V gene and leave the rest unexplained. V and J calls and clone size come straight from that table; D and trimming were deduced from the DNA. The sample yields around 70,000 clones; 90% to 95% were counted once. The ten largest clones represent roughly 5% of the sample. For this clone: Its antigen target is currently unknown. No much larger clone is present one base from it, and per-base qualities are unavailable.

From V the trimming removes 4 bases and from J it removes 8 bases, while the gene matches leave 11 bases of the junction unaccounted for. Sequences LNHDA (CDR1) and SQIVND (CDR2) are obtained from the germline V gene (reference sequence). The CDR3 runs 15 amino acids, cysteine and phenylalanine included. Solely the CDR3 DNA is kept, with 45 bases framed from the first base. Stable vitiligo was defined as no change in lesions over the previous 6 months. To qualify as stable, patients additionally needed to show no confetti depigmentation, which is a clinical sign of active vitiligo. Any patient who had received treatment in the previous three months was excluded. PBMCs were isolated from heparinized blood by Ficoll density gradient centrifugation and then flash-frozen.

Sequencing input: blood. The TCR was taken from a male donor with vitiligo. Recombination connected TRBV19 to TRBJ1-2, with 9 bases aligning to TRBD1. The nucleotides read TGTGCCAGTAGTACCCCCGGACAGGGGCAGGCCGGCTACACCTTC. Its protein product is CASSTPGQGQAGYTF.